This TCR beta chain was observed in a study of blood T cell repertoires in COVID-19. Across the whole study: Specimens from acute and convalescent COVID-19 originated in the United States, Italy and Spain. Nucleic acid was either cDNA or gDNA, and it came from T cells, B-cell-depleted T cells, or PBMCs.

Germline V gene data show CDR1 as LNHNV and CDR2 as YYDKDF (reference sequence). The length of the CDR3 is 15 residues. V was trimmed by 1 base and J by 1 base, leaving 7 bases between them. During active infection, Seattle patients enrolled and were then monitored through disease. Repertoires were generated with immunoSEQ multiplex PCR, while TCRdb's copy carries only in-frame clones and drops some. The sample carries a few hundred thousand clones, around 89% recorded once. The sequence was obtained from a woman aged 45-59 years with COVID-19, enrolled during active disease. The sequenced material came from peripheral blood. This chain links TRBV15 with TRBJ2-2, with D possibly being TRBD1 (5 bases). The CDR3 sequence is CATSRVGQNTGELFF. CDR3 coding DNA: TGTGCCACCAGCAGAGTTGGACAGAACACCGGGGAGCTGTTTTTT. Based on the CDR3 plus reference TRBV15 and TRBJ2-2, the full variable domain is DAMVIQNPRYQVTQFGKPVTLSCSQTLNHNVMYWYQQKSSQAPKLLFHYYDKDFNNEADTPDNFQSRRPNTSFCFLDIRSPGLGDTAMYLCATSRVGQNTGELFFGEGSRLTVL.